Presented here are 5 T cell receptor beta chains from one specimen sequenced in a study of naive and memory T cell subsets (dated by TCRdb to about 2017). Library preparation was by 5' RACE. The listed sequencing device is Illumina MiSeq. The ligated cDNA was amplified in four rounds of PCR with nested alpha and beta constant region primers together with the SP2 primer. TCRdb reran the public reads through fastp at Q25 and MiXCR, keeping productive beta chains. CDR3 protein duplicates are merged, each entry listing the most common genes and DNA. The sample data list over 45,000 distinct CDR3 sequences, and approximately 4.5% of these were observed just once. The ten largest clones represent around 0.8% of the sample. The study described a robust, sensitive protocol for amplifying, sequencing and analyzing TCRs, using 3' ligation of a UMI-containing oligonucleotide to TCR cDNA. The receptors were gathered from a female donor in good health.

This clonotype was recorded at least ten times. This chain uses TRBV27 with TRBJ2-7; D possibly corresponds to TRBD1 (5 bases). CDR3 length equals 13 residues. Germline V gives CDR1 MNHEY, CDR2 SMNVEV (reference sequence). V gave up 2 bases and J gave up 3 bases, with 8 bases separating them. The CDR3 is CASSLTGSYEQYF. CDR3 coding DNA: TGTGCCAGCAGTTTAACAGGCAGCTACGAGCAGTACTTC.

This clonotype was seen repeatedly, ten times or more. This chain joins TRBV19 and TRBJ2-1, with 9 nucleotides matching TRBD2. The CDR3 spans 17 residues. CDR1 LNHDA and CDR2 SQIVND come from the germline V gene (reference sequence). Trimming cost V 1 base and J 1 base; bases outside gene matches: 5. The CDR3 DNA is TGTGCCAGTAGTATAGGTAGCGGGAGCGTATCCTACAATGAGCAGTTCTTC. This gives the protein CASSIGSGSVSYNEQFF.

At least ten counts were recorded for this clonotype. V and J are TRBV28 and TRBJ2-7; TRBD2 matches at 13 bases. With V trimmed by 7 bases and J by 3 bases, 6 bases remained unmatched. This CDR3 is built from 15 residues. Germline V gives CDR1 MDHEN, CDR2 SYDVKM. The CDR3 spells CASTGGTSGDYEQYF. Written as DNA, the CDR3 is TGTGCCAGCACCGGAGGGACTAGCGGGGACTACGAGCAGTACTTC.

This clonotype was seen repeatedly, ten times or more. This chain links TRBV27 with TRBJ2-5; 7 nucleotides align to TRBD2. This CDR3 has 15 amino acids. The germline gives CDR1 MNHEY, CDR2 SMNVEV (reference sequence). With V trimmed by 3 bases and J by 4 bases, 8 bases remained unmatched. The CDR3 sequence: CASSFRRLALETQYF. CDR3 DNA: TGTGCCAGCAGTTTTCGTAGACTAGCCCTAGAGACCCAGTACTTC.

The chain joins TRBV4-2 to TRBJ2-1; TRBD2 aligns across 12 bases. The ends lost 3 bases at V and 6 bases at J; junction bases unmatched: 3. CDR1 is LGHNA and CDR2 is YNFKEQ in the germline V gene. CDR3 length: 15 residues. CDR3 coding DNA: TGTGCCAGCAGCCACGAGACTAGCGGGAGCAATGAGCAGTTCTTC. Protein: CASSHETSGSNEQFF.